This T cell receptor beta chain was profiled in a study of T cells after yellow fever vaccination. Study at large: Where fractions had low cell numbers, libraries were prepared from them with the SMART-Seq v4 Ultra Low Input RNA kit.

Study-wide points: In FACS-sorted repertoires, abundant clonotypes from the bulk population could appear as contaminants. Reappearance after the booster was observed for most primary-vaccination clones (roughly 97% CD4, over 70% CD8).

Turning to this clonotype: Its antigen is not identified.

The CDR3 is 14 residues long. V shed 10 bases, J shed 5 bases, and the junction held 9 bases outside the gene matches. In germline, CDR1 is MNHNS, CDR2 SASEGT. UMIs and a universal primer site were added when TCR cDNA was made by 5'RACE template switching. TCRdb independently ran MiXCR on the 5' RACE reads; one entry per CDR3 protein. The sample includes about 99,000 distinct CDR3 sequences, around 5.8% of them seen just once. The chain carries TRBV6-1 and TRBJ2-2; 8 nucleotides agree with TRBD1. The clonotype comes from a man aged 18 to 29 who received the YFV17D yellow fever vaccine. This sample comprised CD8+ T cells sorted from PBMCs, obtained 10 days after the yellow fever booster vaccination. The CDR3 here is CATHSRTGTGELFF. The CDR3 DNA is TGTGCCACCCACTCCCGGACAGGGACCGGGGAGCTGTTTTTT.